This T cell receptor beta chain appears in the sequencing data of a study of cytomegalovirus exposure and HLA in healthy donors. Study at large: Approximately 85 million unique TCRs from HLA-typed donors made up an early data release.

For this clone: Its antigen is as yet unknown.

The CDR3 contains 16 residues. J lost 10 bases, V lost 5 bases, and 14 bases had no gene match. Per the germline V gene, CDR1 is SEHNR and CDR2 is FQNEAQ (reference sequence). All the people who gave samples were healthy bone marrow donors. Broader study findings: Later analysis identified a missense DCLRE1C variant that was linked to TCR beta V- and J-gene trimming. In a later analysis, around 18,000 TCR beta sequences were associated with HLA alleles at 0.05 false discovery rate.

The study ran its PCR with 60 Vbeta and 13 Jbeta primers. Produced via immunoSEQ multiplex PCR; TCRdb's table is partial and in-frame only. The sample contains 150,000 to 200,000 clones, 65% to 80% of which appear only once. The gene calls are TRBV7-9 and TRBJ2-3; TRBD2 agrees at 11 bases. This sequence originates from a woman aged 45-65 years in good health and CMV-seropositive. Sequencing input: PBMCs. In DNA form, the CDR3 reads TGTGCCAGCAGCAAAAATAGCGGGGGGGCGGTTTCTGCGCAGTATTTT. This codes for CASSKNSGGAVSAQYF.